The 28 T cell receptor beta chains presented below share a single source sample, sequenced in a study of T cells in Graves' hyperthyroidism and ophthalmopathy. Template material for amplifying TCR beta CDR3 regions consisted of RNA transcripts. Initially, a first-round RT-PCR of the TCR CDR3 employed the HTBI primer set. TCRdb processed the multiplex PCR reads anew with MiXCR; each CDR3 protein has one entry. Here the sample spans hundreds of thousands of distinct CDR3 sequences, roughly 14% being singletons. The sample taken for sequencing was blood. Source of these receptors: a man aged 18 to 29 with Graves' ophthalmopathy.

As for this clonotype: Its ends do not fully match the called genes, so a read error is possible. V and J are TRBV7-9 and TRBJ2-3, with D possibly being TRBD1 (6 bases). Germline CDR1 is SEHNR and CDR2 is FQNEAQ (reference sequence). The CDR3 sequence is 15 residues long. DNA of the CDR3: TGTGCCAGCCGCTTATTACAGGGAAGCACAGATACGCAGTATTTT. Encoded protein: CASRLLQGSTDTQYF.

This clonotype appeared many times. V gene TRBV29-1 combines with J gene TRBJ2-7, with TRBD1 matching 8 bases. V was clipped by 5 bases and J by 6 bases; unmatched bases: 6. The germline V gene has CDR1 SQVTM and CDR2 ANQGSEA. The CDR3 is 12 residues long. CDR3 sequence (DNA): TGCAGCGTTCGGACAGGGTCGAGCGAGCAGTACTTC. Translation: CSVRTGSSEQYF.

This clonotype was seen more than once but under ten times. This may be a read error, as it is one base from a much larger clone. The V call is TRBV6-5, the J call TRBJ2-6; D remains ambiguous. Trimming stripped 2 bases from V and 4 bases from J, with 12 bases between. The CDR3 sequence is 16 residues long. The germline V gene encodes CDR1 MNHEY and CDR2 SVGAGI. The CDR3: CASSYDRSGGANVLTF. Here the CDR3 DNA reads TGTGCCAGCAGTTACGATCGGTCCGGCGGGGCCAACGTCCTGACTTTC.

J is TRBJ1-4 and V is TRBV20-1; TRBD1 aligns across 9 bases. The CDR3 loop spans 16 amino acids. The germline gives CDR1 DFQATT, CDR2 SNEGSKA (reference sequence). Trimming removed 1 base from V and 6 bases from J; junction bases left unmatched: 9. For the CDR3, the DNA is TGCAGTGCTAGAGGGTCCTCTTGGACAGGGGATGAAAAACTGTTTTTT. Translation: CSARGSSWTGDEKLFF.

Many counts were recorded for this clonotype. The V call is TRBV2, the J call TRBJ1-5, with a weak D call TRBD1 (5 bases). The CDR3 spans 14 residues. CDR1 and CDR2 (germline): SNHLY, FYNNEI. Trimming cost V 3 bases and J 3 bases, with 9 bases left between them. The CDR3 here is CASSDRGANQPQHF. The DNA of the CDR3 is TGTGCCAGCAGTGATAGGGGAGCCAATCAGCCCCAGCATTTT.

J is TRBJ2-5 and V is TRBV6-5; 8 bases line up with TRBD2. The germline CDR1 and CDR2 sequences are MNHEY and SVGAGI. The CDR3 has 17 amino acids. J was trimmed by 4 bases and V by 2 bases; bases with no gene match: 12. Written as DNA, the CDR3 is TGTGCCAGCAGTTACAATCGAGCGGGAGTGAGGGTAGAGACCCAGTACTTC. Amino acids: CASSYNRAGVRVETQYF.

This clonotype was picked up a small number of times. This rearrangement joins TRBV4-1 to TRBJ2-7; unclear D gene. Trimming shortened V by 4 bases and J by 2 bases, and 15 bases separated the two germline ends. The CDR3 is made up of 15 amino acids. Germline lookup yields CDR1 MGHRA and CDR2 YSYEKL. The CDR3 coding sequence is TGCGCCAGCAGCCCCCCTACTTACCTCACCTACGAGCAGTACTTC. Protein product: CASSPPTYLTYEQYF.

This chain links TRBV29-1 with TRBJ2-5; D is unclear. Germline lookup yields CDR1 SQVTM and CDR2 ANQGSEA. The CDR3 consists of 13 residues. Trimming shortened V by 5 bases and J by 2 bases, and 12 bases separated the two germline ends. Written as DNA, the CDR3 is TGCAGCGTTTCTTCGGGTCCACAAGAGACCCAGTACTTC. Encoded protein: CSVSSGPQETQYF.

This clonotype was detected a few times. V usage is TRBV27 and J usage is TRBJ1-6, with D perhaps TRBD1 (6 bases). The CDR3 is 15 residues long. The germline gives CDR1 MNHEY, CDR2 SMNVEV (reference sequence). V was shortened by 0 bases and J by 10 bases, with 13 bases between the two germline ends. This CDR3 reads CASSLSTGMGSPLHF. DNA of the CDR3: TGTGCCAGCAGTTTATCAACAGGGATGGGGTCACCCCTCCACTTT.

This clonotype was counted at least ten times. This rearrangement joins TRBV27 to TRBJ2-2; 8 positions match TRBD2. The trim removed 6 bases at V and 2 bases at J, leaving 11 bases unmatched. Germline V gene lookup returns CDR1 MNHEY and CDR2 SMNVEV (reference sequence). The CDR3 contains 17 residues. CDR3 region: CASSILPGLGNTGELFF. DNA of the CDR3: TGTGCCAGCAGCATCCTACCGGGACTAGGTAACACCGGGGAGCTGTTTTTT.

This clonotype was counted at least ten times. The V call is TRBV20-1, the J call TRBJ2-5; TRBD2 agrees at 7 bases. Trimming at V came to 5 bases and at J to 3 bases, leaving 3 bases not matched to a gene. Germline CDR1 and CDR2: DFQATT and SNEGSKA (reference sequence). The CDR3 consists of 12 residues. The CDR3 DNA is TGCAGTGCTGGCCGGGGGGAAGAGACCCAGTACTTC. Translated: CSAGRGEETQYF.

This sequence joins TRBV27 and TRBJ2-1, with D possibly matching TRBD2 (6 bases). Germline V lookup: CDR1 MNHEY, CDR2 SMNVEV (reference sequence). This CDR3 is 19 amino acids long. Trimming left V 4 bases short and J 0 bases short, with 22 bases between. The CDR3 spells CASSSLWGDLKSSYNEQFF. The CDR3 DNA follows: TGTGCCAGCAGTTCTTTATGGGGGGACTTGAAGAGCTCCTACAATGAGCAGTTCTTC.

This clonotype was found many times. The CDR3 protein is CSASRRDVNTIYF. The CDR3 DNA reads as TGCAGTGCTAGCAGGAGGGATGTAAACACCATATATTTT. The chain employs TRBV20-1 and TRBJ1-3, with no clear D. Germline values: CDR1 DFQATT, CDR2 SNEGSKA (reference sequence). V lost 3 bases to trimming and J lost 6 bases, with 12 bases between them. The CDR3 sequence is 13 residues long.

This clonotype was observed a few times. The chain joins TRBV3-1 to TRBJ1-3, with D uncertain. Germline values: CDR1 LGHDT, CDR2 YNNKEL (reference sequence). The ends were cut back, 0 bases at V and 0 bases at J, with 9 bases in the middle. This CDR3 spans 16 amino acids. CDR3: CASSQDPWNSGNTIYF. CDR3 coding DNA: TGTGCCAGCAGCCAAGATCCCTGGAACTCTGGAAACACCATATATTTT.

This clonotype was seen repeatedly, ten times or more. The CDR3, as DNA: TGTGCCAGCAGCACCCCAAATTGGTACCGCAACACCATATATTTT. Translated, it gives CASSTPNWYRNTIYF. The rearrangement uses TRBV7-8 and TRBJ1-3; no clear D gene. The CDR3 is 15 amino acids. V lost 5 bases to trimming and J lost 7 bases, with 18 bases between them. CDR1 SGHVS and CDR2 FQNEAQ come from the germline V gene.

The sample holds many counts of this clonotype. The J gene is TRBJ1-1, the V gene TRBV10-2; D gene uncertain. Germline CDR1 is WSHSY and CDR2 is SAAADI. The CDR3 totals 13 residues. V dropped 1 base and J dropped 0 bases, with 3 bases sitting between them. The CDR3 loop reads CASSEWMNTEAFF. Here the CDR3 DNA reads TGCGCCAGCAGTGAGTGGATGAACACTGAAGCTTTCTTT.

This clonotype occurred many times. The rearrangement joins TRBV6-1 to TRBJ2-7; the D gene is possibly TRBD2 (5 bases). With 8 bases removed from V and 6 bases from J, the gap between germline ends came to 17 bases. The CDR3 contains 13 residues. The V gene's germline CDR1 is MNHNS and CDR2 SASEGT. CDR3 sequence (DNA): TGTGCCAGCCAGGTTAGCGAGGGCTCCGAGCAGTACTTC. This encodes CASQVSEGSEQYF.

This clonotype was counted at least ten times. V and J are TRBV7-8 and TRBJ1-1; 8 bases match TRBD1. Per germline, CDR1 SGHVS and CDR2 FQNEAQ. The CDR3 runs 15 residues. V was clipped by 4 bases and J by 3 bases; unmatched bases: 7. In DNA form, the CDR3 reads TGTGCCAGCAGCTCACAGGGGGGGTTCGACACTGAAGCTTTCTTT. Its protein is CASSSQGGFDTEAFF.

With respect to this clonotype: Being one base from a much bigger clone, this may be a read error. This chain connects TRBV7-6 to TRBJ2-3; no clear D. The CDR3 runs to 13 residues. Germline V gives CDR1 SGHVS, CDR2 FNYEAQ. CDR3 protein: CAGSDGFGETQYF. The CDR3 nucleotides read TGTGCCGGCAGCGACGGTTTTGGAGAAACGCAGTATTTT.

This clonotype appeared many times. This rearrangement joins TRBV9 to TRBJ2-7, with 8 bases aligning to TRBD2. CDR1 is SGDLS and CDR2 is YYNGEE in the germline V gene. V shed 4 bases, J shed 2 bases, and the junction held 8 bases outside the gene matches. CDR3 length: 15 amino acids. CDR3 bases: TGTGCCAGCAGCCCTGAGAGCGGGAGCACCTACGAGCAGTACTTC. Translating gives CASSPESGSTYEQYF.

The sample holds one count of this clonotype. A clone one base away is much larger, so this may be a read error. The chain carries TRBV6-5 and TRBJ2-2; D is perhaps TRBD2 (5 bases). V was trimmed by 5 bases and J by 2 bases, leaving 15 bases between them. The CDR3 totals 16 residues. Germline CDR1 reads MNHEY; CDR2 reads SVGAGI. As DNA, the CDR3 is TGTGCCAGCAGTCACGGTCCCGGGGATAACACCGGGGAGCTGTTTTTT. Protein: CASSHGPGDNTGELFF.

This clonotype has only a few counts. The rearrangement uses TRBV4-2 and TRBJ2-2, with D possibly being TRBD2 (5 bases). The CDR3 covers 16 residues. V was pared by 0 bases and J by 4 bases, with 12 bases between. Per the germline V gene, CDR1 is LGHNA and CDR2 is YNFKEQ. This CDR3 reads CASSQDFSGSTGELFF. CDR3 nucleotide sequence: TGTGCCAGCAGCCAAGATTTCAGCGGTAGCACCGGGGAGCTGTTTTTT.

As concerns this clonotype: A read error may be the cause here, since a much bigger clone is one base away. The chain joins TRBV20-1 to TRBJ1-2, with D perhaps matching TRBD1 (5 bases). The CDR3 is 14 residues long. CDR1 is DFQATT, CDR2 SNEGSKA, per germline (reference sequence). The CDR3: CGANDRLSNYGYTF. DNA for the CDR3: TGCGGTGCAAATGACAGACTTTCTAACTATGGCTACACCTTC.

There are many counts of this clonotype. The CDR3 DNA reads as TGTGCCAGCAGTGCTGGAGACAGGGGGCGCCTGAGCGAAGCTTTCTTT. Residues: CASSAGDRGRLSEAFF. The chain has TRBV2 and TRBJ1-1; 10 bases are a match to TRBD1. In germline, CDR1 is SNHLY, CDR2 FYNNEI. Germline trimming cut 4 bases from V and 8 bases from J; bases unmatched to any gene: 13. CDR3 length: 16 amino acids.

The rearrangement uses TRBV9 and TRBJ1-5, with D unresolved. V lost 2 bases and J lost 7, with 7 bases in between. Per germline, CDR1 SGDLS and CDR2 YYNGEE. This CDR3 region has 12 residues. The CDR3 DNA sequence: TGTGCCAGCAGCGTCCCCGGACAGCCCCAGCATTTT. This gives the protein CASSVPGQPQHF.

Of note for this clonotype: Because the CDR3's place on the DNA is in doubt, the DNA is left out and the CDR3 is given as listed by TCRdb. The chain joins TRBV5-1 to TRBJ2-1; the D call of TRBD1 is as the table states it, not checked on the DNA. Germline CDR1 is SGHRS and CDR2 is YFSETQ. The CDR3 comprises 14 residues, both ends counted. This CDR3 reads CASSFGQGSNEQSF.

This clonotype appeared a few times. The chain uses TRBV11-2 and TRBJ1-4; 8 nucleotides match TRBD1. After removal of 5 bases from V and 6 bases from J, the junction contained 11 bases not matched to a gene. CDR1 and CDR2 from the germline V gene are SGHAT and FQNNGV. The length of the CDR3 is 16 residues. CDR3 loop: CASSQGAGTVYEKLFF. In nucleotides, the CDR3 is TGTGCCAGCAGCCAGGGGGCCGGGACGGTTTATGAAAAACTGTTTTTT.

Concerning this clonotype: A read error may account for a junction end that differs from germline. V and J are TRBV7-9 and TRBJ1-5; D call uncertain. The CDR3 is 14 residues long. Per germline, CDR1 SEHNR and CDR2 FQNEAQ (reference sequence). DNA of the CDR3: TGTGCCCGCAGCCTTGGTGGTAGCAATCAGCCCCAGCATTTT. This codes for CARSLGGSNQPQHF.